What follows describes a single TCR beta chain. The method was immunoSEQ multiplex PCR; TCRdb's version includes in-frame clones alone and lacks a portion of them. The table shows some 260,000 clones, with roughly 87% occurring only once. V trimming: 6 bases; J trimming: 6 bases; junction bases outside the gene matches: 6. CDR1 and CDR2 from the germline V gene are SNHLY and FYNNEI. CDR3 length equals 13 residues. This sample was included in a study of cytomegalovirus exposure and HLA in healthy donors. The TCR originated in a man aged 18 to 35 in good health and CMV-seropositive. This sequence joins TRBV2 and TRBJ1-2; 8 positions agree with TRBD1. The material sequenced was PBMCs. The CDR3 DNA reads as TGTGCCAGCAGCGTGGGACAGGTAAATGGCTACACCTTC. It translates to CASSVGQVNGYTF.